These T cell receptor beta chains were read from a single sample in a study of T-cell reconstitution after alpha-beta-depleted transplantation in children. TCRdb re-called the PCR reads with MiXCR, one entry per CDR3 protein. The data hold some 140,000 distinct CDR3 sequences, with about 9.5% observed a single time. Sequencing used PBMCs, mostly from graft donor cells, obtained 180 days after TCRalphabeta/CD19-depleted stem cell transplant. The origin of the receptors is a girl under three years old who had a stem cell transplant for combined immunodeficiency, so the T cells may come from the graft donor. CDR3s include the opening cysteine and the closing phenylalanine or tryptophan. A D gene is named only where the DNA matches it firmly. Clone size appears in some rows only: once, few, many, or a class for an expanded clone.

D | J | size | V | DNA | CDR3
. | TRBJ2-1 | . | TRBV11-2 | TGTGCCAGCAGCACCCGACTAGGGGGGGATGAGCAGTTCTTC | CASSTRLGGDEQFF
TRBD2 | TRBJ2-1 | few | TRBV12-3/TRBV12-4 | TGTGCCAGCAGTTTCTCTCGGCTAGCGGGTAATGAGCAGTTCTTC | CASSFSRLAGNEQFF
TRBD1 | TRBJ2-7 | . | TRBV30 | TGTGCCTGGAGTGTATGGGCAGGGGGCTCCTACGAGCAGTACTTC | CAWSVWAGGSYEQYF
TRBD2 | TRBJ2-4 | many | TRBV20-1 | TGCAGTGCTAGGTTAGCGGGGGGGAACATTCAGTACTTC | CSARLAGGNIQYF
. | TRBJ1-3 | . | TRBV4-3 | TGCGCCAGCAGCCAAGATTCCCTCTTCTCTGGAAACACCATATATTTT | CASSQDSLFSGNTIYF
. | TRBJ2-1 | . | TRBV29-1 | TGCAGTTTCCGGAACAGCTCCTACAATGAGCAGTTCTTC | CSFRNSSYNEQFF
. | TRBJ2-5 | . | TRBV5-1 | TGCGCCAGCAGCTTGAATTTTTTGAGAGAGACCCAGTACTTC | CASSLNFLRETQYF
TRBD2 | TRBJ2-5 | few | TRBV6-2/TRBV6-3 | TGTGCCAGCAGCCCGACTAGCGGGGGCCTCATGGAGACCCAGTACTTC | CASSPTSGGLMETQYF
. | TRBJ2-2 | few | TRBV11-2 | TGTGCCAGCAGCTACTACAATCTACAGGGAAGGTGGATGAACACCGGGGAGCTGTTTTTT | CASSYYNLQGRWMNTGELFF
. | TRBJ1-6 | . | TRBV27 | TGTGCCAGCAGTTTAAGCAGCTGGAATTCACCCCTCCACTTT | CASSLSSWNSPLHF
TRBD1 | TRBJ2-3 | . | TRBV3-1 | TGTGCCAGCAGGGACAGGGTCACAGATACGCAGTATTTT | CASRDRVTDTQYF
TRBD2 | TRBJ2-7 | . | TRBV12-3/TRBV12-4 | TGTGCCAGCAGTTCCGAGCGGGAGTGGGACGAGCAGTACTTC | CASSSEREWDEQYF
. | TRBJ1-5 | few | TRBV12-3/TRBV12-4 | TGTGCCAGCAGTTTAGCAGGGGTCGGTCAGCCCCAGCATTTT | CASSLAGVGQPQHF
. | TRBJ2-1 | few | TRBV6-2/TRBV6-3 | TGTGCCAGCGGGTGGGGGTATGAGCAGTTCTTC | CASGWGYEQFF
. | TRBJ2-7 | . | TRBV29-1 | TGCAGCGTTGGGATAGGTTCTTCCTACGAGCAGTACTTC | CSVGIGSSYEQYF
. | TRBJ2-7 | . | TRBV10-3 | TGTGCCATCAGTGATTTGGGTAATGGGGCCTACGAGCAGTACTTC | CAISDLGNGAYEQYF
. | TRBJ1-3 | few | TRBV20-1 | TGCAGTGCCCTATGGACCGCCGACAAGTTTGGAAACACCATATATTTT | CSALWTADKFGNTIYF
TRBD1 | TRBJ2-7 | . | TRBV27 | TGTGCCAGCAGTTTATCCGCGACAGGGACCTACGAGCAGTACTTC | CASSLSATGTYEQYF
. | TRBJ1-1 | . | TRBV6-2/TRBV6-3 | TGTGCCAGCAGTCTACGGGGGAAGACCCAAGTTAGGACTGAAGCTTTCTTT | CASSLRGKTQVRTEAFF
TRBD2 | TRBJ2-5 | few | TRBV11-2 | TGTGCCAGCAGCTTAGGACTAGCGGGGGGCGAAGAGACCCAGTACTTC | CASSLGLAGGEETQYF
. | TRBJ2-7 | . | TRBV5-1 | TGCGCCAGCAGCTTCAGGGGCAGCTCCTACGAGCAGTACTTC | CASSFRGSSYEQYF
. | TRBJ2-4 | few | TRBV12-3/TRBV12-4 | TGTGCCAGCAGTTTTGGCAGGGGAGCCAAAAACATTCAGTACTTC | CASSFGRGAKNIQYF
TRBD1 | TRBJ2-7 | few | TRBV5-5 | TGTGCCAGCAGCGGGACAGGTATTCCCTACGAGCAGTACTTC | CASSGTGIPYEQYF
. | TRBJ2-7 | . | TRBV27 | TGTGCCAGCAGTCCCCATGGGGGTTTATACGAGCAGTACTTC | CASSPHGGLYEQYF
. | TRBJ2-2 | few | TRBV5-5 | TGTGCCACGGAAACCAGGGTAAACACCGGGGAGCTGTTTTTT | CATETRVNTGELFF
. | TRBJ1-1 | . | TRBV29-1 | TGCAGCGCCACCACCGGCGACGAAGCTTTCTTT | CSATTGDEAFF
TRBD2 | TRBJ2-2 | many | TRBV29-1 | TGCAGCTCCGGACTAGCGACCGGGGAGCTGTTTTTT | CSSGLATGELFF
TRBD1 | TRBJ2-3 | few | TRBV12-3/TRBV12-4 | TGTGCCAGCAGTTTAAGACGGGACAGCACTAGCACAGATACGCAGTATTTT | CASSLRRDSTSTDTQYF
. | TRBJ2-1 | . | TRBV20-1 | TGCAGTGTTTGGACCGTCAATGAGCAGTTCTTC | CSVWTVNEQFF
. | TRBJ1-5 | . | TRBV18 | TGTGCCAGCTCACCACCGCCTTCAGGATACGGAGGCAATCAGCCCCAGCATTTT | CASSPPPSGYGGNQPQHF
. | TRBJ2-3 | many | TRBV4-3 | TGCGCCAGCAGCCAAGATCTTGGGGCGACTACAGATACGCAGTATTTT | CASSQDLGATTDTQYF